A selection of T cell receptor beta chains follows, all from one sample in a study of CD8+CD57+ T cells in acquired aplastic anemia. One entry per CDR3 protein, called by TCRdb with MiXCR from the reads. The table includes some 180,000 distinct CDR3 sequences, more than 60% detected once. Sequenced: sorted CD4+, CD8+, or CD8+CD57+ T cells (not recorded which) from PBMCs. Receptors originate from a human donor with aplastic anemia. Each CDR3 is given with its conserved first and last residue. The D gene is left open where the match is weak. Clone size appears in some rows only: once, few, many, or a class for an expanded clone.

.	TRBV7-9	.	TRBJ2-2	TGTGCCAGCAGCTCCGCCCCCGAGCCCAACACCGGGGAGCTGTTTTTT	CASSSAPEPNTGELFF
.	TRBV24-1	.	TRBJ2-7	TGTGCCACCAGTGAGATCAGGGACCACGAGCAGTACTTC	CATSEIRDHEQYF
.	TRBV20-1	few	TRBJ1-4	TGCAGTGCTAGAGACGCGGGCGATGAAAAACTGTTTTTT	CSARDAGDEKLFF
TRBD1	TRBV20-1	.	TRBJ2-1	TGCAGTGCAAGGGACAGGTTCCTCTACAATGAGCAGTTCTTC	CSARDRFLYNEQFF
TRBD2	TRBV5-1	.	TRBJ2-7	TGCGCCAGCAGCTTGGCCTCTAGCGGGAGTTCGTACGAGCAGTACTTC	CASSLASSGSSYEQYF
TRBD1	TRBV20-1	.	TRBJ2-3	TGCAGTGCGGTGACAGGGGCTAGCACAGATACGCAGTATTTT	CSAVTGASTDTQYF
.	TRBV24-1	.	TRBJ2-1	TGTGCCACCAGTGATTTGCCCTACACGACAGGTGAGAGCTCCTACAATGAGCAGTTCTTC	CATSDLPYTTGESSYNEQFF
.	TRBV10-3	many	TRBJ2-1	TGTGCCATCAGTGATCGGGACGGAAGCTCCTACAATGAGCAGTTCTTC	CAISDRDGSSYNEQFF
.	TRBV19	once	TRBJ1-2	TGTGCCAGTAGTATGATCGACAGCGGCGGCTACACCTTC	CASSMIDSGGYTF
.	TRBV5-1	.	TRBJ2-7	TGCGCCAGCAGCTTGCAGGGAGAGCACGGGGACGAGCAGTACTTC	CASSLQGEHGDEQYF
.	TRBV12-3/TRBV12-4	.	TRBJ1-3	TGTGCCAGCTCGAGGACCGAAAACTCTGGAAACACCATATATTTT	CASSRTENSGNTIYF
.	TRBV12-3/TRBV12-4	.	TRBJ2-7	TGTGCCAGCAGTTACAGGGGGACTATAGGCTACGAGCAGTACTTC	CASSYRGTIGYEQYF
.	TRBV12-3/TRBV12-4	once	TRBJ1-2	TGTGCCAGCAGTGCACTCCGCTATGGCCACACCTTC	CASSALRYGHTF
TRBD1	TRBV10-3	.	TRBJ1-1	TGTGCCATCAGTGAGTCGATGGGTACAGGGGTTCGTGCTTTCTTT	CAISESMGTGVRAFF
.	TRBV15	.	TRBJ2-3	TGTGCCACCAGCAGAGATGAGAATGAGCAGTATTTT	CATSRDENEQYF
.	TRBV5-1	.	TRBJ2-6	TGCGCCAGCAGCTTGGCCCTTGGAGGGTATGGGGCCAACGTCCTGACTTTC	CASSLALGGYGANVLTF
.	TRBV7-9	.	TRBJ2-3	TGTGCCAGCAGCTTTGGGGGCACTAGCACAGATACGCAGTATTTT	CASSFGGTSTDTQYF
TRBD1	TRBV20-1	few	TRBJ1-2	TGCAGTGCCAGGGGACAGTTCCATAACTATGGCTACACCTTC	CSARGQFHNYGYTF
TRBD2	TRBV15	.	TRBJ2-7	TGTGCCACCAGCAGAGATCAGCCGGGACTAAGCTACGAGCAGTACTTC	CATSRDQPGLSYEQYF
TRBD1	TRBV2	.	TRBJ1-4	TGTGCCAGCAGTGAACAGGGGACAGGGGGCCAGGTTAATGAAAAACTGTTTTTT	CASSEQGTGGQVNEKLFF
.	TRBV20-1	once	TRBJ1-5	TGCAGTGCTAGAGGGCACAGGTTACGTTTT	CSARGHRLRF
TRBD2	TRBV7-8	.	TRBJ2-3	TGTGCCAGCAGCCTGAGGACTAGCGGATCTAGCACAGATACGCAGTATTTT	CASSLRTSGSSTDTQYF
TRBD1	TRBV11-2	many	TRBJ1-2	TGTGCCAGCCGAGTTACGGGGACAGGGTATGGCTACACCTTC	CASRVTGTGYGYTF
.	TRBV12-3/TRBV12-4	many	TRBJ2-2	TGTGCCAGCAGTTTCCGGGGGCAGAACACCGGGGAGCTGTTTTTT	CASSFRGQNTGELFF
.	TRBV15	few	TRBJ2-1	TGTGCCACCAGCTCCCGTCAAGGCTCCTACAATGAGCAGTTCTTC	CATSSRQGSYNEQFF